This T cell receptor (beta chain) was sequenced in a study of low-dose radiotherapy and immunotherapy resistance in tumors. Stated time point: after trial treatment. Stated treatment: LDRT plus nivolumab, ipilimumab, low-dose cyclophosphamide and aspirin (RACIN trial). First-strand cDNA used TRAV- and TRBV-specific primers, covering alpha and beta chains. TCRs were amplified for roughly 20 PCR cycles with a constant-region primer and V-primer adapter. TCRdb analysed the reads with MiXCR anew, one entry per CDR3 protein. Among about 91,000 distinct CDR3 sequences listed, 20% to 25% were seen once. Ten or more counts support this clonotype. The V gene's germline CDR1 is DFQATT and CDR2 SNEGSKA (reference sequence). V was pared by 5 bases and J by 8 bases, with 8 bases between. This CDR3 is built from 10 residues.

The receptor comes from a female donor with ovarian cancer. This material consisted of PBMCs, taken after low-dose radiotherapy plus immunotherapy. V is TRBV20-1 and J is TRBJ2-3; D is uncertain. The CDR3 spells CSASRVTQYF. Written as DNA, the CDR3 is TGCAGTGCTTCCCGGGTTACGCAGTATTTT.